The present entry profiles one TCR beta chain with its context. What it binds is unknown. This sample is part of a study of CD8 T cells in ankylosing spondylitis. Points from the study as a whole: Seven to nine highly homologous variants made up a TCR beta motif, and this motif appeared characteristic of ankylosing spondylitis blood.

Libraries for TCR beta were made by quantitative 5'-RACE with molecular barcodes. TCRdb called the 5' RACE reads again in MiXCR, with one record for every CDR3 protein. The data show some 840,000 distinct CDR3 sequences, over 9.5% seen once. The material sequenced was blood, either unsorted or a sorted T cell fraction (not recorded which). This TCR derives from a male donor with ankylosing spondylitis.

This chain's CDR3 is CASSLGAATGIQYF. CDR3 bases: TGCGCCAGCAGCTTGGGGGCGGCGACAGGCATTCAGTACTTC. The chain couples TRBV5-1 to TRBJ2-4, with a tentative D call TRBD1 (6 bases). The CDR3 runs 14 residues. Germline loops: CDR1 SGHRS, CDR2 YFSETQ. The V and J ends lost 0 bases and 9 bases respectively, with 13 bases between them.